This entry lists 7 T cell receptor beta chains sequenced from one sample in a study of CXCR3-negative and CXCR3-positive naive CD8 T cells. Their specific antigens are unknown. Findings and limits, study-wide: More hydrophobic TRB CDR3s were found in CXCR3-positive naive cells than in CXCR3-negative naive cells.

The libraries of TRB cDNA were prepared using 5' RACE with UMI labels. For each CDR3 protein, TCRdb gives one entry from its re-call of the 5' RACE reads, without DNA. Its listing shows over 150,000 distinct CDR3 sequences. The sample comprised naive CXCR3+ CD8+ T cells from blood. Described subset: CD45RO-CCR7+CD27+CD95- naive CD8+ T cells expressing CXCR3 (TNR3+). The source of these receptors is a human donor in good health. Some clones in this sample may be carry-over from other donors' samples.

The chain combines TRBV14 with TRBJ2-7. CDR1 and CDR2 (germline): SGHDN, FVKESK. The CDR3 is 13 residues long. The chain's CDR3 is CASSQDLTYEQYF. Looking up the rest from reference TRBV14 and TRBJ2-7 gives the full variable domain: EAGVTQFPSHSVIEKGQTVTLRCDPISGHDNLYWYRRVMGKEIKFLLHFVKESKQDESGMPNNRFLAERTGGTYSTLKVQPAELEDSGVYFCASSQDLTYEQYFGPGTRLTVT.

The V and J genes are TRBV6-6 and TRBJ2-3; without DNA, the TCRdb call of TRBD2 cannot be checked. Per germline, CDR1 MNHNY and CDR2 SVGAGI (reference sequence). The CDR3 consists of 15 residues. The CDR3 spells CASSYSAGITDTQYF.

The chain joins TRBV13 to TRBJ2-7; TCRdb selects TRBD2, and the lack of DNA leaves this call unchecked. This CDR3 is built from 16 residues. The germline V gene has CDR1 PRHDT and CDR2 FYEKMQ (reference sequence). The CDR3 spells CASSLGTSGGSYEQYF.

The J gene is TRBJ1-1, the V gene TRBV6-2 or TRBV6-3. The CDR3 is 13 residues long. In germline, CDR1 is MNHEY, CDR2 SVGEGT. The CDR3 loop reads CASGVWRNTEAFF.

This chain joins TRBV27 and TRBJ2-3; the TRBD1 assignment by TCRdb is unverifiable without DNA. This CDR3 region has 15 residues. Germline V gene sequence: CDR1 MNHEY, CDR2 SMNVEV (reference sequence). The CDR3 reads CASGKNRGLADTQYF.

This chain connects TRBV27 to TRBJ2-1; the D call from TCRdb, TRBD1, cannot be confirmed without DNA. The CDR3 is 14 amino acids. Germline V gene data show CDR1 as MNHEY and CDR2 as SMNVEV (reference sequence). This CDR3 reads CASSFTGLMGEQFF.

V gene TRBV9 combines with J gene TRBJ1-3; TCRdb's D call of TRBD1 is untestable without DNA. This CDR3 has 15 amino acids. CDR1 and CDR2 (germline): SGDLS, YYNGEE. The CDR3 is CASSVTAGLGNTIYF.